The rows below give T cell receptor beta chains drawn from one sample of a study of control samples from healthy donors and cancer patients. Using immunoSEQ multiplex PCR, the repertoire was profiled, and TCRdb retains in-frame clones only, with some absent. The sample lists tens of thousands of clones, roughly 90% seen once, with over 10% in the top ten. Sequencing was done on a sample of PBMCs. The receptors derive from a man aged 45-65 years with lung cancer. The CDR3 runs from the conserved cysteine through the conserved F or W. Each record gives: D gene, V gene, clone size, J gene, CDR3 protein, CDR3 DNA. D genes are given only for firm matches. Clone size appears in some rows only: once, few, many, or a class for an expanded clone.

>-|TRBV18|-|TRBJ2-2
CASSGGNTGELFF
TGTGCCAGCTCGGGTGGGAACACCGGGGAGCTGTTTTTT
>-|TRBV24-1|-|TRBJ2-3
CATSDPVRGTDTQYF
TGTGCCACCAGTGATCCTGTGCGGGGCACAGATACGCAGTATTTT
>TRBD2|TRBV6-5|-|TRBJ2-3
CASRLAGDTDTQYF
TGTGCCAGCAGACTAGCGGGGGACACAGATACGCAGTATTTT
>-|TRBV12-5|-|TRBJ2-5
CASGFRVETQYF
TGTGCTAGTGGTTTTCGAGTGGAGACCCAGTACTTC
>-|TRBV4-3|-|TRBJ2-2
CASSQDSRGTGELFF
TGCGCCAGCAGCCAAGATTCCAGGGGCACCGGGGAGCTGTTTTTT
>-|TRBV11-2|-|TRBJ1-2
CASSLSREGYGYTF
TGTGCCAGCAGCTTATCCAGGGAAGGGTATGGCTACACCTTC
>TRBD2|TRBV7-7|-|TRBJ2-2
CASSRTSEIGELFF
TGTGCTAGCAGCCGGACTAGCGAGATCGGGGAGCTGTTTTTT
>-|TRBV27|-|TRBJ2-7
CASSISHSTYEQYF
TGTGCCAGCAGCATCAGCCATTCCACCTACGAGCAGTACTTC
>TRBD1|TRBV4-3|-|TRBJ2-1
CASSHAWTGISYNEQFF
TGCGCCAGCAGCCACGCGTGGACAGGGATATCCTACAATGAGCAGTTCTTC
>TRBD1|TRBV28|-|TRBJ2-7
CASSIPGGKTYEQYF
TGTGCCAGCAGTATCCCAGGGGGAAAGACCTACGAGCAGTACTTC
>-|TRBV7-9|-|TRBJ2-1
CASSHDGLSYNEQFF
TGTGCCAGCAGCCACGATGGCCTCTCCTACAATGAGCAGTTCTTC
>-|TRBV5-5|-|TRBJ1-4
CASSTGTESQAANEKLFF
TGTGCCAGCAGCACCGGAACAGAATCCCAAGCAGCTAATGAAAAACTGTTTTTT
>-|TRBV5-4|once|TRBJ1-2
CASSLVRPNYGYTF
TGTGCCAGCAGCTTGGTCAGGCCTAACTATGGCTACACCTTC
>-|TRBV5-1|-|TRBJ1-5
CASSLAGGNQPQHF
TGCGCCAGCAGCTTGGCTGGCGGCAATCAGCCCCAGCATTTT
>TRBD1|TRBV2|-|TRBJ2-7
CASSARDRIYEQYF
TGTGCCAGCAGTGCCCGGGACAGGATCTACGAGCAGTACTTC
>-|TRBV14|-|TRBJ1-6
CASSQGLGSSGYNSPLHF
TGTGCCAGCAGCCAAGGTTTGGGGAGTTCCGGTTATAATTCACCCCTCCACTTT
>TRBD1|TRBV10-3|-|TRBJ1-3
CAIGGTGRSSGNTIYF
TGTGCCATCGGTGGGACAGGTCGCTCCTCTGGAAACACCATATATTTT
>-|TRBV5-1|-|TRBJ1-2
CASSLGGTYGYTF
TGCGCCAGCAGCTTGGGGGGGACCTATGGCTACACCTTC
>TRBD1|TRBV10-3|few|TRBJ1-6
CAISWTGEVNSPLHF
TGTGCCATCAGCTGGACAGGGGAGGTCAATTCACCCCTCCACTTT
>-|TRBV7-2|-|TRBJ2-3
CASSSTVDTQYF
TGTGCCAGCAGCTCGACAGTAGATACGCAGTATTTT
>TRBD1|TRBV13|-|TRBJ2-5
CASSLGTGAQETQYF
TGTGCCAGCAGCTTAGGGACAGGGGCTCAAGAGACCCAGTACTTC
>TRBD1|TRBV9|-|TRBJ2-7
CASSLYTGDYEQYF
TGTGCCAGCAGCCTCTACACAGGGGACTACGAGCAGTACTTC
>TRBD2|TRBV20-1|-|TRBJ2-5
CRWTRQETQYF
TGCAGGTGGACTAGACAAGAGACCCAGTACTTC
>TRBD2|TRBV10-2|-|TRBJ2-3
CASSGRASGSTDTQYF
TGCGCCAGCAGTGGTAGGGCTAGCGGGAGCACAGATACGCAGTATTTT
>TRBD2|TRBV5-4|-|TRBJ2-1
CASSPHSGLAGEVFF
TGTGCCAGCAGCCCCCACTCGGGACTAGCGGGGGAAGTGTTCTTC
>TRBD1|TRBV13|-|TRBJ2-2
CASSPGQGVMNTGELFF
TGTGCCAGCAGCCCGGGACAGGGGGTTATGAACACCGGGGAGCTGTTTTTT
>-|TRBV6-5|-|TRBJ2-6
CASSTRTAGANVLTF
TGTGCCAGCAGTACCCGAACGGCAGGGGCCAACGTCCTGACTTTC
>-|TRBV18|-|TRBJ2-7
CASSPFSLGPDGVDEQYF
TGTGCCAGCTCCCCCTTTTCATTGGGGCCCGATGGGGTGGACGAGCAGTACTTC
>-|TRBV13|-|TRBJ1-1
CASSLNSGVGTEAFF
TGTGCCAGCAGCTTAAATTCGGGGGTAGGGACTGAAGCTTTCTTT
>-|TRBV5-4|-|TRBJ2-3
CASSLGDTDSDTQYF
TGTGCCAGCAGCTTGGGGGACACAGACTCAGATACGCAGTATTTT
>TRBD1|TRBV2|-|TRBJ1-5
CASNGQGGQPQHF
TGTGCCAGCAATGGACAGGGGGGGCAGCCCCAGCATTTT
>-|TRBV3-1/TRBV3-2|-|TRBJ1-5
CASSQSDRRSNQPQHF
TGTGCCAGCAGCCAATCAGACAGGCGGAGCAATCAGCCCCAGCATTTT
>TRBD1|TRBV5-1|-|TRBJ1-1
CASSPGTGGGEAFF
TGCGCCAGCAGCCCGGGGACAGGGGGCGGTGAAGCTTTCTTT
>-|TRBV11-2|once|TRBJ2-7
CASSFEPGSYEQYF
TGTGCCAGCAGCTTTGAACCAGGATCCTACGAGCAGTACTTC
>TRBD1|TRBV7-3|-|TRBJ2-5
CASSSGTGGWRETQYF
TGTGCCAGCAGCTCCGGGACAGGGGGCTGGCGGGAGACCCAGTACTTC
>-|TRBV5-4|-|TRBJ1-5
CASSLEGRQPQHF
TGTGCCAGCAGCTTGGAGGGTCGTCAGCCCCAGCATTTT
>-|TRBV27|hyperexpanded|TRBJ1-4
CASSWDTTNEKLFF
TGTGCCAGCAGTTGGGATACAACTAATGAAAAACTGTTTTTT
>-|TRBV5-1|-|TRBJ2-2
CASSYTGELFF
TGCGCCAGCAGCTATACCGGGGAGCTGTTTTTT
>-|TRBV18|-|TRBJ1-4
CASSLGTGVNEKLFF
TGTGCCAGCTCACTGGGGACGGGCGTTAATGAAAAACTGTTTTTT
>TRBD2|TRBV7-3|-|TRBJ2-3
CASSAARGAGGRDTQYF
TGTGCCAGCAGCGCCGCCAGGGGAGCGGGGGGGCGAGATACGCAGTATTTT
>TRBD1|TRBV2|-|TRBJ2-2
CASRYGTENTGELFF
TGTGCCAGCAGATACGGGACAGAGAACACCGGGGAGCTGTTTTTT
>-|TRBV6-6|-|TRBJ2-7
CASSNGGTGSYEQYF
TGTGCCAGCAGCAACGGGGGGACAGGATCCTACGAGCAGTACTTC